These 30 T cell receptor beta chains share one sample of origin, sequenced in a study of blood T cell repertoires in COVID-19. Profiled with immunoSEQ multiplex PCR; TCRdb holds only in-frame clones, not every one. The table includes fewer than 90,000 clones, approximately 71% detected once. Sequencing was done on a sample of peripheral blood. Every receptor here comes from a woman aged 50 to 65 with acute or convalescent COVID-19.

This chain connects TRBV28 to TRBJ1-6; 7 bases are shared with TRBD1. Germline V gene lookup returns CDR1 MDHEN and CDR2 SYDVKM. The CDR3 is 12 amino acids. Unmatched junction bases numbered 4, after V lost 6 bases and J lost 11 bases. The chain's CDR3 is CASRGDSPPLHF. The CDR3 DNA is TGTGCCAGCAGGGGGGACAGTCCACCCCTCCACTTT. Combining the CDR3 with reference TRBV28 and TRBJ1-6 gives the whole variable domain DVKVTQSSRYLVKRTGEKVFLECVQDMDHENMFWYRQDPGLGLRLIYFSYDVKMKEKGDIPEGYSVSREKKERFSLILESASTNQTSMYLCASRGDSPPLHFGNGTRLTVT.

The chain links TRBV5-1 to TRBJ2-5, with D possibly matching TRBD1 (5 bases). Germline lookup yields CDR1 SGHRS and CDR2 YFSETQ. V was pared by 5 bases and J by 5 bases, with 13 bases between. The CDR3 is 13 amino acids. CDR3: CASRGRSRETQYF. In nucleotides, the CDR3 is TGCGCCAGCAGGGGGCGATCACGGGAGACCCAGTACTTC.

This clone came up once. The rearrangement joins TRBV6-5 to TRBJ2-3, with TRBD1 matching 9 bases. This CDR3 comprises 14 residues. The V and J ends lost 6 bases and 4 bases, in that order; junction bases with no gene match: 5. Germline V lookup: CDR1 MNHEY, CDR2 SVGAGI. The CDR3 DNA follows: TGTGCCAGCAGGAGACAGGGGGGAGCAGATACGCAGTATTTT. Translating gives CASRRQGGADTQYF.

The chain recombines TRBV6-1 with TRBJ1-1; weak D call: TRBD1 (6 bases). The germline V gene encodes CDR1 MNHNS and CDR2 SASEGT. The CDR3 runs to 11 residues. Trimming took off 2 bases at V and 13 bases at J, with 11 bases between the two ends. The CDR3 bases are TGTGCCAGCAGTGAAACAGGGTTCGGTTTCTTT. Protein product: CASSETGFGFF.

The chain links TRBV2 to TRBJ2-7; D unclear. V lost 4 bases and J 1 base, leaving 5 bases between the germline ends. Per germline, CDR1 SNHLY and CDR2 FYNNEI. This CDR3 is 12 amino acids long. The CDR3 nucleotides are TGTGCCAGCAGTGCAGGTTCCTACGAGCAGTACTTC. Its protein is CASSAGSYEQYF.

The chain combines TRBV2 with TRBJ2-1; 10 nucleotides align to TRBD1. J gave up 10 bases and V 6 bases, and 3 bases lay outside the gene matches. The CDR3 totals 12 residues. Germline CDR1 and CDR2: SNHLY and FYNNEI. DNA of the CDR3: TGTGCCAGCAGCGAGGACAGGGGGGAGCAGTTCTTC. The encoded protein is CASSEDRGEQFF. The whole variable domain, filled in from reference TRBV2 and TRBJ2-1, reads EPEVTQTPSHQVTQMGQEVILRCVPISNHLYFYWYRQILGQKVEFLVSFYNNEISEKSEIFDDQFSVERPDGSNFTLKIRSTKLEDSAMYFCASSEDRGEQFFGPGTRLTVL.

This clone was seen a few times. The V gene is TRBV5-1, the J gene TRBJ1-2; no definite D call. The CDR3 is 14 residues long. V dropped 0 bases and J dropped 0 bases, with 6 bases sitting between them. Germline V CDR1 and CDR2: SGHRS, YFSETQ. The CDR3 sequence is CASSLVTANYGYTF. CDR3 bases: TGCGCCAGCAGCTTGGTAACAGCTAACTATGGCTACACCTTC. Variable domain in full (rest from reference TRBV5-1 and TRBJ1-2): KAGVTQTPRYLIKTRGQQVTLSCSPISGHRSVSWYQQTPGQGLQFLFEYFSETQRNKGNFPGRFSGRQFSNSRSEMNVSTLELGDSALYLCASSLVTANYGYTFGSGTRLTVV.

CDR3 bases: TGTGCCAGCAGCTTGAATCCTAGCGGGGGGTCAGATACGCAGTATTTT. Its translation is CASSLNPSGGSDTQYF. The J gene is TRBJ2-3, the V gene TRBV7-2, with 11 bases lining up with TRBD2. V shed 3 bases and J 4 bases; nucleotides not matched to a gene: 6. The germline V gene has CDR1 SGHTA and CDR2 FQGNSA. This CDR3 contains 16 residues.

This sequence joins TRBV13 and TRBJ1-1; tentatively, D is TRBD1 (5 bases). Trimming left V 6 bases short and J 2 bases short, with 13 bases between. This CDR3 spans 14 amino acids. Germline V CDR1 and CDR2: PRHDT, FYEKMQ (reference sequence). The CDR3 is CASRSKGINTEAFF. The CDR3, as DNA: TGTGCCAGCAGATCCAAGGGGATTAACACTGAAGCTTTCTTT. The full variable domain, its missing parts supplied by reference TRBV13 and TRBJ1-1, is AAGVIQSPRHLIKEKRETATLKCYPIPRHDTVYWYQQGPGQDPQFLISFYEKMQSDKGSIPDRFSAQQFSDYHSELNMSSLELGDSALYFCASRSKGINTEAFFGQGTRLTVV.

The chain links TRBV9 to TRBJ1-2, with 7 bases lining up with TRBD1. The germline gives CDR1 SGDLS, CDR2 YYNGEE. Losses at the gene ends were 2 bases for V and 3 bases for J; bases not matched to a gene: 10. The CDR3 has 16 amino acids. CDR3 in amino acids: CASSVGTAPGDYGYTF. In DNA form, the CDR3 reads TGTGCCAGCAGCGTTGGGACAGCCCCAGGGGACTATGGCTACACCTTC.

This chain uses TRBV7-2 with TRBJ1-2; 8 bases are shared with TRBD1. Germline V gene lookup returns CDR1 SGHTA and CDR2 FQGNSA. The CDR3 consists of 19 residues. V lost 1 base to trimming and J lost 4 bases; unmatched junction nucleotides: 17. CDR3 nucleotide sequence: TGTGCCAGCAGCTTAGGGGTGGGGACAGGCACCGGGGGATCCTATGGCTACACCTTC. Translation: CASSLGVGTGTGGSYGYTF.

The chain couples TRBV28 to TRBJ1-5; 7 bases fit TRBD1. Germline CDR1 is MDHEN and CDR2 is SYDVKM. This CDR3 region has 14 residues. Losses at the gene ends were 1 base for V and 4 bases for J; bases not matched to a gene: 1. The CDR3, as DNA: TGTGCCAGCAGTTTATTCAGGGGGAATCAGCCCCAGCATTTT. Translated: CASSLFRGNQPQHF.

The chain couples TRBV30 to TRBJ1-5; D not resolved. With 0 bases removed from V and 7 bases from J, the gap between germline ends came to 10 bases. CDR3 length: 13 residues. CDR1 GTSNPN and CDR2 SVGIG come from the germline V gene (reference sequence). The CDR3 region is CAWSVLGDQPQHF. CDR3 nucleotide sequence: TGTGCCTGGAGTGTCTTGGGCGACCAGCCCCAGCATTTT.

Comment on this clone: Germline is not matched at one junction end, which may reflect a read error. CDR3 nucleotides: TGTGCCAGTGGTATGGGGAGAAACACTGAAGCTTTCTTT. Amino acid sequence: CASGMGRNTEAFF. The V and J genes are TRBV19 and TRBJ1-1; D is uncertain. This CDR3 is built from 13 residues. Germline values: CDR1 LNHDA, CDR2 SQIVND (reference sequence). The complete variable domain, with remaining parts taken from reference TRBV19 and TRBJ1-1, reads DGGITQSPKYLFRKEGQNVTLSCEQNLNHDAMYWYRQDPGQGLRLIYYSQIVNDFQKGDIAEGYSVSREKKESFPLTVTSAQKNPTAFYLCASGMGRNTEAFFGQGTRLTVV.

The chain carries TRBV28 and TRBJ2-4; 9 nucleotides align to TRBD1. Trimming removed 3 bases from V and 1 base from J; junction bases left unmatched: 7. Germline CDR1 MDHEN, CDR2 SYDVKM. The CDR3 is 17 amino acids. CDR3: CASSLTGTGMAKNIQYF. The CDR3 DNA reads TGTGCCAGCAGTTTGACCGGGACAGGGATGGCCAAAAACATTCAGTACTTC.

This clone turned up a few times. V and J are TRBV4-3 and TRBJ2-7; D might be TRBD1 (5 bases). The V end was cut by 0 bases, the J end by 6 bases, with 12 bases between. This CDR3 has 14 amino acids. The germline V gene has CDR1 LGHNA and CDR2 YSLEER. The CDR3: CASSQDTRGPEQYF. The CDR3 DNA reads TGCGCCAGCAGCCAAGATACAAGGGGTCCCGAGCAGTACTTC.

This chain uses TRBV6-5 with TRBJ1-1; D unresolved. The germline gives CDR1 MNHEY, CDR2 SVGAGI. CDR3 length: 14 residues. With 2 bases removed from V and 0 bases from J, the gap between germline ends came to 7 bases. The CDR3 DNA is TGTGCCAGCAGTTACACTAACTTGAACACTGAAGCTTTCTTT. It codes for CASSYTNLNTEAFF.

This chain connects TRBV2 to TRBJ2-6; D not certain. In germline, CDR1 is SNHLY, CDR2 FYNNEI. The CDR3 consists of 10 residues. The V end was cut by 4 bases, the J end by 12 bases, with 4 bases between. The CDR3 protein is CASSALVLTF. As DNA, the CDR3 is TGTGCCAGCAGTGCCCTCGTCCTGACTTTC.

This clone was detected only once. This chain links TRBV5-6 with TRBJ1-2; D is undetermined. Trimming left V 0 bases short and J 0 bases short, with 9 bases between. Germline lookup yields CDR1 SGHDT and CDR2 YYEEEE. The CDR3 is 15 residues long. This CDR3 reads CASSLAAGTNYGYTF. CDR3 bases: TGTGCCAGCAGCTTGGCCGCGGGTACTAACTATGGCTACACCTTC.

This clone has more than one count but fewer than ten. The chain employs TRBV28 and TRBJ1-2, with 7 bases aligning to TRBD1. V lost 7 bases, J lost 4 bases, and 9 bases stayed unmatched. CDR3 size: 14 residues. Germline V gene sequence: CDR1 MDHEN, CDR2 SYDVKM. In DNA, the CDR3 is TGTGCCAGCAAGGGGGCAGGGGCTTTCTATGGCTACACCTTC. Encoded protein: CASKGAGAFYGYTF.

V usage is TRBV18 and J usage is TRBJ1-4; 7 bases map to TRBD1. Per the germline V gene, CDR1 is KGHSH and CDR2 is LQKENI. Trimming removed 6 bases from V and 4 bases from J; junction bases left unmatched: 17. The CDR3 is 18 amino acids. The CDR3 loop is CASSSFQGGRHSNEKLFF. The CDR3 region has the DNA TGTGCCAGCTCGTCATTCCAGGGGGGCCGGCACAGTAATGAAAAACTGTTTTTT.

The chain uses TRBV2 and TRBJ1-2; a possible D gene is TRBD1 (5 bases). The germline gives CDR1 SNHLY, CDR2 FYNNEI. The length of the CDR3 is 14 residues. V lost 7 bases and J lost 11, with 23 bases in between. CDR3 nucleotides: TGTGCCAGCACTTCCTACGGCAGGGTAGATGAGTACACCTTC. Its protein product is CASTSYGRVDEYTF.

This sequence joins TRBV7-2 and TRBJ2-7; D is unclear. This CDR3 region has 13 residues. Germline V CDR1 and CDR2: SGHTA, FQGNSA. Trimming left V 8 bases short and J 5 bases short, with 16 bases between. CDR3 nucleotide sequence: TGTGCCAGCTCTTTTTCCGGGTCCCACGAGCAGTACTTC. Protein sequence: CASSFSGSHEQYF.

V usage is TRBV28 and J usage is TRBJ1-1; 8 nucleotides line up with TRBD1. The junction had 3 bases not matched to a gene; V was cut back by 2 bases and J by 1 base. The CDR3 contains 15 residues. Germline V CDR1 and CDR2: MDHEN, SYDVKM. Here the CDR3 reads CASSLDQGANTEAFF. CDR3 bases: TGTGCCAGCAGTTTAGATCAGGGGGCGAACACTGAAGCTTTCTTT.

The chain carries TRBV6-6 and TRBJ1-1; D remains unclear. V lost 6 bases and J 7 bases, leaving 9 bases between the germline ends. This CDR3 is 11 amino acids long. Germline V lookup: CDR1 MNHNY, CDR2 SVGAGI (reference sequence). CDR3 in amino acids: CASRLEGEAFF. CDR3 nucleotide sequence: TGTGCCAGCAGACTGGAGGGTGAAGCTTTCTTT.

This clone was found a few times. This chain links TRBV12-3 or TRBV12-4 with TRBJ1-2, with D perhaps TRBD1 (6 bases). Between the trimmed V and J ends, which lost 5 bases and 6 bases, there was a span of 13 bases. The CDR3 loop spans 13 amino acids. The CDR3 DNA is TGTGCCAGCAGTCCCGGACAGCTGCATGGCTACACCTTC. Translating it yields CASSPGQLHGYTF.

The genes are TRBV18 and TRBJ1-2; 8 nucleotides line up with TRBD1. Trimming at V came to 1 base and at J to 8 bases, leaving 6 bases not matched to a gene. Germline CDR1 is KGHSH and CDR2 is LQKENI. This CDR3 has 14 amino acids. The CDR3 loop is CASSPQDRVSGYTF. The DNA of the CDR3 is TGTGCCAGCTCACCACAGGACAGGGTTAGCGGCTACACCTTC. Looking up the rest from reference TRBV18 and TRBJ1-2 gives the full variable domain: NAGVMQNPRHLVRRRGQEARLRCSPMKGHSHVYWYRQLPEEGLKFMVYLQKENIIDESGMPKERFSAEFPKEGPSILRIQQVVRGDSAAYFCASSPQDRVSGYTFGSGTRLTVV.

The chain employs TRBV5-4 and TRBJ2-5; weak D call: TRBD2 (5 bases). Germline CDR1 SGHNT, CDR2 YYREEE (reference sequence). Trimming took off 4 bases at V and 1 base at J, with 17 bases between the two ends. This CDR3 spans 16 amino acids. The CDR3 is CASSPGRGSPQETQYF. CDR3 coding DNA: TGTGCCAGCAGCCCCGGTCGGGGTAGCCCCCAAGAGACCCAGTACTTC.

J is TRBJ1-2 and V is TRBV19, with D tentatively TRBD1 (5 bases). Trimming took 8 bases from V and 8 from J, leaving 15 bases between them. Germline loops: CDR1 LNHDA, CDR2 SQIVND (reference sequence). This CDR3 region has 12 residues. The DNA of the CDR3 is TGTGCCAGTGACCAACGGGGGGTCGGCTACACCTTC. This codes for CASDQRGVGYTF.

The chain couples TRBV6-5 to TRBJ2-5; 7 nucleotides agree with TRBD2. The V and J ends lost 4 bases and 5 bases, in that order; junction bases with no gene match: 7. The germline V gene encodes CDR1 MNHEY and CDR2 SVGAGI. CDR3 length: 14 amino acids. The CDR3 nucleotides read TGTGCCAGCAGTTTGGGGGGAGGGAGCGAGACCCAGTACTTC. It is translated as CASSLGGGSETQYF.